Listed here is a single TCR beta chain. As yet, its antigen is unknown. With 6 bases removed from V and 5 bases from J, the gap between germline ends came to 18 bases. The germline V gene encodes CDR1 MGHRA and CDR2 YSYEKL. The CDR3 sequence is 15 residues long. Absence of ophthalmopathy progression within 18 months defined stable Graves' hyperthyroidism. This entry belongs to a study of T cells in Graves' hyperthyroidism and ophthalmopathy. Regarding the study as a whole: Expanded thyroid clonotypes (above 0.001) were mostly also found in blood. Researchers report that a 13 V-J model separated ophthalmopathy from stable hyperthyroidism.

Amplified TCR beta CDR3 regions derived from RNA transcripts. TCR CDR3 regions were first amplified by RT-PCR with HTBI primers. TCRdb itself ran the multiplex PCR reads through MiXCR, one entry per CDR3 protein. The sample consists of 190,000 or so distinct CDR3 sequences, around 17% of them appearing once. Sequences were obtained from blood. This clonotype was obtained from a man aged 35 to 55 with Graves' hyperthyroidism. The chain employs TRBV4-1 and TRBJ2-3; D could derive from TRBD1 or TRBD2 (6 bases each). The CDR3 bases are TGCGCCAGCAGTCCCGGGACTCAACAGGGAGATACGCAGTATTTT. Amino acids: CASSPGTQQGDTQYF.